Below are 9 T cell receptor beta chains sequenced from a single sample in a study of blood T cell repertoires in COVID-19. Sequencing was performed with immunoSEQ multiplex PCR; in TCRdb, only in-frame clones are kept and a portion is missing. Found here are some 170,000 clones, roughly 89% of them singletons; the top ten hold more than 1.5%. Source material: peripheral blood. These receptors were collected from a woman aged 45-65 years with acute or convalescent COVID-19.

The CDR3 region is CASSSWDSYGYTF. Here the CDR3 DNA reads TGTGCCAGCAGTTCGTGGGACAGCTATGGCTACACCTTC. V gene TRBV12-3 or TRBV12-4 combines with J gene TRBJ1-2, with 7 positions matching TRBD1. This CDR3 is built from 13 residues. V was clipped by 4 bases and J by 4 bases; unmatched bases: 3.

The chain links TRBV5-1 to TRBJ1-4; TRBD1 matches 9 bases. The CDR3 covers 17 residues. CDR1 is SGHRS, CDR2 YFSETQ, per germline. The V segment lost 2 bases and the J segment 4 bases; nucleotides outside the gene matches: 9. The CDR3 DNA follows: TGCGCCAGCAGCTTACAGGGGGCCTGGGCCGGTAATGAAAAACTGTTTTTT. Translated, it gives CASSLQGAWAGNEKLFF.

This sequence joins TRBV2 and TRBJ2-7; 10 positions match TRBD2. Germline V gives CDR1 SNHLY, CDR2 FYNNEI. Trimming took 7 bases from V and 0 from J; bases not matched to a gene: 6. This CDR3 has 15 residues. CDR3 in DNA: TGTGCCAGCAACCCGAGCGGGGGGGCCTCCTACGAGCAGTACTTC. This codes for CASNPSGGASYEQYF.

The chain combines TRBV6-5 with TRBJ1-6; perhaps TRBD1 as D (5 bases). Germline lookup yields CDR1 MNHEY and CDR2 SVGAGI. Trimming stripped 6 bases from V and 10 bases from J, with 16 bases between. The CDR3 is 14 amino acids. In nucleotides, the CDR3 is TGTGCCAGCAGCCAGGAGGGGAGGCAATCACCCCTCCACTTT. This sequence encodes CASSQEGRQSPLHF.

DNA of the CDR3: TGTGCCACCAGCAGGAACCTACAGAAGGAAGCTTTCTTT. Translated: CATSRNLQKEAFF. This chain joins TRBV15 and TRBJ1-1; D ambiguous. V shed 3 bases and J shed 8 bases, with 13 bases lying between them. This CDR3 comprises 13 residues. Germline assignment: CDR1 LNHNV and CDR2 YYDKDF (reference sequence). The full variable domain, completed using reference TRBV15 and TRBJ1-1, is DAMVIQNPRYQVTQFGKPVTLSCSQTLNHNVMYWYQQKSSQAPKLLFHYYDKDFNNEADTPDNFQSRRPNTSFCFLDIRSPGLGDTAMYLCATSRNLQKEAFFGQGTRLTVV.

The J gene is TRBJ2-7, the V gene TRBV27; 8 bases match TRBD2. From germline, CDR1 is MNHEY and CDR2 SMNVEV (reference sequence). Germline trimming cut 10 bases from V and 6 bases from J; bases unmatched to any gene: 14. The CDR3 has 14 residues. The DNA of the CDR3 is TGTGCCACCCGGGAGGGCGGGAGATCCCGCGAGCAGTACTTC. Residues: CATREGGRSREQYF.

The V gene is TRBV11-3, the J gene TRBJ2-1; perhaps TRBD1 as D (5 bases). This CDR3 is 18 amino acids long. CDR1 SGHNT and CDR2 YENEEA come from the germline V gene. Trimming took off 5 bases at V and 0 bases at J, with 20 bases between the two ends. In DNA form, the CDR3 reads TGTGCCAGCAGCCCCAGACCTGTAGACAGCTTCTCCTACAATGAGCAGTTCTTC. It translates to CASSPRPVDSFSYNEQFF. Full variable domain (outside the CDR3, taken from reference TRBV11-3 and TRBJ2-1): EAGVVQSPRYKIIEKKQPVAFWCNPISGHNTLYWYLQNLGQGPELLIRYENEEAVDDSQLPKDRFSAERLKGVDSTLKIQPAELGDSAVYLCASSPRPVDSFSYNEQFFGPGTRLTVL.

The table lists this clone with a few counts. The rearrangement joins TRBV24-1 to TRBJ1-4, with D tentatively TRBD1 (6 bases). From germline, CDR1 is KGHDR and CDR2 SFDVKD. There are 15 residues in the CDR3. The V gene lost 5 bases and the J gene lost 6 bases, with 15 bases spanning the gap. The CDR3 spells CATSGSGAVDEKLFF. The CDR3 nucleotides are TGTGCCACCAGTGGTTCAGGGGCGGTCGATGAAAAACTGTTTTTT.

This chain uses TRBV12-3 or TRBV12-4 with TRBJ1-1, with D hard to call. Trimming shortened V by 7 bases and J by 0 bases, and 3 bases separated the two germline ends. The CDR3 loop spans 11 amino acids. The CDR3 DNA reads TGTGCCAGCACCATGAACACTGAAGCTTTCTTT. Protein product: CASTMNTEAFF.